The sequence of this T cell receptor (beta chain) was determined in a study of blood T cell repertoires in COVID-19. For the study at large: Acute and convalescent COVID-19 specimens originated in the United States, Italy and Spain. From T cells, B-cell-depleted T cells, or PBMCs came the material, which was cDNA or gDNA.

In the authors' workflow: How many nucleated cells were present was estimated from reference gene primer amplification. Clones were read by immunoSEQ multiplex PCR, and TCRdb kept only the in-frame ones, dropping some. The V and J calls and clone size were taken over from that table, and D and trimming were inferred from the DNA. Here the sample spans around 300,000 clones, 83% being singletons. CDR3 length equals 15 residues. CDR1 and CDR2 (germline): MDHEN, SYDVKM. Trimming took 6 bases from V and 3 from J, leaving 17 bases between them. This clone turned up a few times. Sequenced: peripheral blood. The chain is built from TRBV28 and TRBJ1-2; D is perhaps TRBD1 (5 bases). This TCR derives from a woman aged 50 to 60 who had recovered from COVID-19. CDR3 sequence reads: CASSSSDRPYYGYTF. In DNA form, the CDR3 reads TGTGCCAGCAGCTCATCCGACAGACCTTACTATGGCTACACCTTC.